This TCR beta chain comes out of a study of beta chain features in type 1 diabetes. Study context: Cell yields, age and gender were similar between patients and healthy donors.

All of the isolated RNA was reverse transcribed, so expressed TCRB transcripts were sequenced. Only in-frame clones appear in the TCRdb table, and some are missing; sequencing was by immunoSEQ multiplex PCR. Here the sample spans a few hundred thousand clones, under 13% being singletons. J gave up 1 base and V 4 bases, and 3 bases lay outside the gene matches. This CDR3 spans 14 amino acids. Germline V gene lookup returns CDR1 SGDLS and CDR2 YYNGEE. A few counts support this clone. Antigen specificity is unknown. Study conclusions and caveats: Moderately but significantly shorter TCRB CDR3s were found in Type 1 diabetes patients in all four CD4+ subsets.

The specimen sequenced was naive CD4+ T cells from blood. The rearrangement joins TRBV9 to TRBJ1-1; 8 nucleotides match TRBD1. This receptor was identified in a man aged 25 to 40 with type 1 diabetes. DNA of the CDR3: TGTGCCAGCAGCACGGGACAGGCGAACACTGAAGCTTTCTTT. This codes for CASSTGQANTEAFF.